These 30 T cell receptor beta chains came from one sample sequenced in a study of CD8+ T cells in alopecia areata. The sample's treatment: oral pan-JAK inhibitor, 5-10 mg twice daily. Extracted from the samples, RNA was reverse transcribed into cDNA to serve as the sequencing template. Libraries were prepared by immunoSEQ multiplex PCR; TCRdb keeps only in-frame clonotypes and omits some of them. The sample holds more than 150,000 clones, approximately 50% seen once. The sample in question was CD8+ T cells sorted from blood, obtained around week 54, from a patient treated with tofacitinib. Receptor source: a human donor with alopecia areata.

The table lists this clone with a few counts. The CDR3 protein is CASMAGTEAFF. CDR3 DNA: TGCGCCAGCATGGCGGGGACTGAAGCTTTCTTT. The chain employs TRBV5-1 and TRBJ1-1; D unresolved. The germline CDR1 and CDR2 sequences are SGHRS and YFSETQ. The CDR3 loop spans 11 amino acids. Trimming cost V 6 bases and J 5 bases, with 8 bases left between them.

V and J are TRBV7-3 and TRBJ2-1; 13 nucleotides match TRBD2. CDR1 SGHTA and CDR2 FQGTGA come from the germline V gene. Unmatched junction bases numbered 3, after V lost 5 bases and J lost 5 bases. This CDR3 is built from 15 residues. CDR3 in amino acids: CASSLGLAGNNEQFF. CDR3 in DNA: TGTGCCAGCAGCCTGGGACTAGCGGGAAACAATGAGCAGTTCTTC.

The chain recombines TRBV4-1 with TRBJ2-7, with D maybe TRBD1 (6 bases). The CDR3 runs to 14 residues. CDR1 MGHRA and CDR2 YSYEKL come from the germline V gene. Trimming removed 0 bases at V and 7 bases at J, with 13 bases between. The CDR3 region is CASSQDGGTEEQYF. The CDR3 DNA sequence: TGCGCCAGCAGCCAAGATGGGGGCACTGAGGAGCAGTACTTC.

This clone showed up just a few times. The J gene is TRBJ2-1, the V gene TRBV19; TRBD1 is a possible D gene (6 bases). The CDR3 has 13 amino acids. V was clipped by 4 bases and J by 4 bases, with 8 bases between them. Germline CDR1 LNHDA, CDR2 SQIVND (reference sequence). CDR3 region: CASSKGHYNEQFF. DNA for the CDR3: TGTGCCAGTAGTAAGGGACATTACAATGAGCAGTTCTTC. Filled out from reference TRBV19 and TRBJ2-1, the complete variable domain reads DGGITQSPKYLFRKEGQNVTLSCEQNLNHDAMYWYRQDPGQGLRLIYYSQIVNDFQKGDIAEGYSVSREKKESFPLTVTSAQKNPTAFYLCASSKGHYNEQFFGPGTRLTVL.

The gene calls are TRBV7-3 and TRBJ1-6; D gene unclear. The CDR3 covers 12 residues. Germline lookup yields CDR1 SGHTA and CDR2 FQGTGA. V lost 5 bases to trimming and J lost 9 bases, with 8 bases between them. CDR3 amino acids: CASSLLGSPLHF. DNA of the CDR3: TGTGCCAGCAGCCTACTAGGTTCACCCCTCCACTTT. The entire variable domain, with the rest obtained from reference TRBV7-3 and TRBJ1-6, is as follows: GAGVSQTPSNKVTEKGKYVELRCDPISGHTALYWYRQSLGQGPEFLIYFQGTGAADDSGLPNDRFFAVRPEGSVSTLKIQRTERGDSAVYLCASSLLGSPLHFGNGTRLTVT.

This clone was recorded once. The chain recombines TRBV30 with TRBJ1-1; 7 bases line up with TRBD1. CDR1 GTSNPN and CDR2 SVGIG come from the germline V gene (reference sequence). This CDR3 has 13 residues. Unmatched junction bases numbered 8, after V lost 6 bases and J lost 4 bases. CDR3 in amino acids: CACKGAAGTEAFF. Here the CDR3 DNA reads TGTGCCTGCAAGGGGGCCGCGGGCACTGAAGCTTTCTTT.

The chain recombines TRBV7-8 with TRBJ2-3; no clear D gene. CDR1 is SGHVS and CDR2 is FQNEAQ in the germline V gene. Trimming pared 0 bases from V and 11 bases from J, leaving 18 bases between. The length of the CDR3 is 15 residues. CDR3 loop: CASSLALGSPQGQYF. CDR3 bases: TGTGCCAGCAGCTTAGCGCTTGGCTCACCGCAAGGGCAGTATTTT.

The count of this clone is one. The chain recombines TRBV7-3 with TRBJ1-6; 7 bases map to TRBD1. The CDR3 contains 15 residues. Germline V gene sequence: CDR1 SGHTA, CDR2 FQGTGA. J lost 8 bases, V lost 1 base, and 5 bases had no gene match. The CDR3 nucleotides are TGTGCCAGCAGCTTAAACAGGGGTAGGGATTCACCCCTCCACTTT. It codes for CASSLNRGRDSPLHF.

This rearrangement joins TRBV5-1 to TRBJ1-2; TRBD1 matches at 8 bases. The V gene's germline CDR1 is SGHRS and CDR2 YFSETQ. This CDR3 region has 14 residues. V lost 0 bases and J lost 3; bases outside the gene matches: 1. The chain's CDR3 is CASSLDRGDYGYTF. The CDR3 nucleotides are TGCGCCAGCAGCTTGGACAGGGGGGACTATGGCTACACCTTC.

V usage is TRBV5-6 and J usage is TRBJ2-7; D is possibly TRBD1 or TRBD2 (6 bases each). Looked up from germline, CDR1 is SGHDT and CDR2 is YYEEEE. Deletions cut 4 bases from V and 3 bases from J, with 17 bases between. The CDR3 runs to 15 residues. The CDR3 sequence is CASSPGGGASYEQYF. The DNA for the CDR3 is TGTGCCAGCAGCCCCGGAGGGGGTGCGAGCTACGAGCAGTACTTC.

CDR3 sequence: CASSLGGLGSTDTQYF. The CDR3 DNA reads TGTGCCAGCAGCTTGGGTGGACTAGGTAGCACAGATACGCAGTATTTT. The V and J genes are TRBV5-6 and TRBJ2-3; 7 nucleotides match TRBD2. V was clipped by 0 bases and J by 0 bases; unmatched bases: 4. This CDR3 comprises 16 residues. Germline V gene lookup returns CDR1 SGHDT and CDR2 YYEEEE.

Here the CDR3 reads CASSQDWGTVNTGELFF. CDR3 DNA: TGCGCCAGCAGCCAAGATTGGGGGACGGTGAACACCGGGGAGCTGTTTTTT. V and J are TRBV4-3 and TRBJ2-2; tentatively, D is TRBD1 or TRBD2 (5 bases each). The CDR3 consists of 17 residues. The V gene's germline CDR1 is LGHNA and CDR2 YSLEER. V was cut by 0 bases and J by 1 base, with 12 bases left in between.

This sequence joins TRBV19 and TRBJ2-1; 7 bases fit TRBD1. V gave up 5 bases and J gave up 6 bases; unmatched junction bases: 10. The germline V gene has CDR1 LNHDA and CDR2 SQIVND (reference sequence). The CDR3 is made up of 15 amino acids. CDR3 DNA sequence: TGTGCCAGTAGTCCGCGACAGGGCATCAGCAATGAGCAGTTCTTC. Its translation: CASSPRQGISNEQFF.

The CDR3 sequence is CASALLDQPQHF. In DNA form, the CDR3 reads TGTGCCAGCGCGCTCCTTGATCAGCCCCAGCATTTT. The chain carries TRBV7-9 and TRBJ1-5; no definite D call. In germline, CDR1 is SEHNR, CDR2 FQNEAQ (reference sequence). V was trimmed by 8 bases and J by 5 bases, leaving 10 bases between them. The CDR3 length is 12 residues.

This clone has just a few counts. V and J are TRBV10-3 and TRBJ2-5; a weak D match, TRBD2 (6 bases). CDR3 length: 10 residues. Germline values: CDR1 ENHRY, CDR2 SYGVKD. The V gene lost 10 bases and the J gene lost 3 bases, with 6 bases spanning the gap. CDR3 coding DNA: TGTGCCAGCGGGAAAGAGACCCAGTACTTC. Residues: CASGKETQYF.

A few counts support this clone. The genes are TRBV5-6 and TRBJ2-5; D is unclear. The V end was cut by 0 bases, the J end by 13 bases, with 16 bases between. This CDR3 region has 13 residues. CDR1 and CDR2 (germline): SGHDT, YYEEEE. The CDR3 is CASSLATVEGSYF. CDR3 nucleotide sequence: TGTGCCAGCAGCTTGGCGACGGTTGAAGGATCGTACTTC. Filled out from reference TRBV5-6 and TRBJ2-5, the complete variable domain reads DAGVTQSPTHLIKTRGQQVTLRCSPKSGHDTVSWYQQALGQGPQFIFQYYEEEERQRGNFPDRFSGHQFPNYSSELNVNALLLGDSALYLCASSLATVEGSYFGPGTRLLVL.

This clone was detected only a few times. The chain is built from TRBV7-9 and TRBJ2-7, with 10 bases that match TRBD1. Trimming removed 5 bases from V and 6 bases from J; junction bases left unmatched: 10. This CDR3 comprises 15 residues. Germline CDR1 SEHNR, CDR2 FQNEAQ (reference sequence). In nucleotides, the CDR3 is TGTGCCAGCAGCCCAAGGACAGGGGGGTTCGGCGAGCAGTACTTC. Its translation is CASSPRTGGFGEQYF.

This clone was picked up many times. CDR3 sequence reads: CASSFPGPTYEQYF. The CDR3, as DNA: TGTGCCAGCAGCTTTCCAGGCCCGACCTACGAGCAGTACTTC. The rearrangement links TRBV11-2 to TRBJ2-7, with unresolved D. The CDR3 runs to 14 residues. In germline, CDR1 is SGHAT, CDR2 FQNNGV. Trimming removed 3 bases at V and 2 bases at J, with 11 bases between.

The chain uses TRBV27 and TRBJ1-5; D not resolved. This CDR3 comprises 13 residues. The germline gives CDR1 MNHEY, CDR2 SMNVEV (reference sequence). Trimming pared 6 bases from V and 5 bases from J, leaving 11 bases between. The CDR3, as DNA: TGTGCCAGCAGCTTAGGGTGGGATCAGCCCCAGCATTTT. Protein sequence: CASSLGWDQPQHF.

This clone was counted between two and nine times. The chain is built from TRBV29-1 and TRBJ2-1, with D perhaps TRBD2 (7 bases). V lost 1 base, J lost 7 bases, and 17 bases lay in between. CDR3 length equals 15 residues. Germline V gene sequence: CDR1 SQVTM, CDR2 ANQGSEA. The DNA of the CDR3 is TGCAGCGTTGAAGGTCGCGGGGGCGGCAGGAATGAGCAGTTCTTC. Translated, it gives CSVEGRGGGRNEQFF.

The chain uses TRBV9 and TRBJ1-1, with D possibly being TRBD1 (5 bases). The V end lost 4 bases, the J end lost 7 bases, and 11 bases lay between the germline ends. Germline assignment: CDR1 SGDLS and CDR2 YYNGEE. The CDR3 loop spans 12 amino acids. The CDR3 region has the DNA TGTGCCAGCAGCCTAAGGGGAGGTGAAGCTTTCTTT. Amino acids: CASSLRGGEAFF.

In its sample, this clone was seen a few times. V usage is TRBV6-5 and J usage is TRBJ1-5; the match to TRBD1 covers 7 bases. The ends lost 5 bases at V and 3 bases at J; junction bases unmatched: 7. Germline CDR1 MNHEY, CDR2 SVGAGI. This CDR3 region has 15 residues. The DNA of the CDR3 is TGTGCCAGCAGTAGGACAGGAGACGACAATCAGCCCCAGCATTTT. This sequence encodes CASSRTGDDNQPQHF.

The chain is built from TRBV27 and TRBJ1-1, with D unclear. The CDR3 is 13 residues long. The germline V gene encodes CDR1 MNHEY and CDR2 SMNVEV (reference sequence). Trimming stripped 5 bases from V and 6 bases from J, with 13 bases between. CDR3 DNA sequence: TGTGCCAGCAGTCCGGAAAATTGGCCTGAAGCTTTCTTT. Encoded protein: CASSPENWPEAFF.

V usage is TRBV30 and J usage is TRBJ2-7; D unclear. This CDR3 comprises 11 residues. Per germline, CDR1 GTSNPN and CDR2 SVGIG (reference sequence). V was cut by 0 bases and J by 5 bases, with 5 bases left in between. The CDR3 loop reads CAWSVSHEQYF. CDR3 coding DNA: TGTGCCTGGAGTGTATCACACGAGCAGTACTTC.

The rearrangement uses TRBV15 and TRBJ1-5; no firm D call. Trimming left V 3 bases short and J 7 bases short, with 13 bases between. Germline V CDR1 and CDR2: LNHNV, YYDKDF (reference sequence). The CDR3 contains 14 residues. The CDR3 bases are TGTGCCACCAGCAGTACGGTAGGGTTCCAGCCCCAGCATTTT. This gives the protein CATSSTVGFQPQHF. The variable domain in full, completed from reference TRBV15 and TRBJ1-5, reads DAMVIQNPRYQVTQFGKPVTLSCSQTLNHNVMYWYQQKSSQAPKLLFHYYDKDFNNEADTPDNFQSRRPNTSFCFLDIRSPGLGDTAMYLCATSSTVGFQPQHFGDGTRLSIL.

The chain is built from TRBV4-2 and TRBJ2-5; 11 bases are shared with TRBD2. The CDR3 contains 16 residues. Germline trimming cut 0 bases from V and 3 bases from J; bases unmatched to any gene: 3. Germline V gives CDR1 LGHNA, CDR2 YNFKEQ. CDR3 sequence reads: CASSQEGTSGEETQYF. DNA for the CDR3: TGTGCCAGCAGCCAAGAGGGGACTAGCGGAGAAGAGACCCAGTACTTC.

This chain links TRBV2 with TRBJ2-6; 7 nucleotides agree with TRBD1. Germline assignment: CDR1 SNHLY and CDR2 FYNNEI. The ends lost 7 bases at V and 2 bases at J; junction bases unmatched: 11. CDR3 length: 17 residues. The CDR3 spells CASIRAPTGPGANVLTF. Written as DNA, the CDR3 is TGTGCCAGCATCAGGGCGCCGACAGGGCCTGGGGCCAACGTCCTGACTTTC.

V gene TRBV5-1 combines with J gene TRBJ2-5; 12 positions agree with TRBD2. Germline V lookup: CDR1 SGHRS, CDR2 YFSETQ. V shed 4 bases, J shed 2 bases, and the junction held 9 bases outside the gene matches. The CDR3 loop spans 17 amino acids. The CDR3 DNA reads TGCGCCAGCAGCGTTGGACTAGCGGGGTTTTTGCAAGAGACCCAGTACTTC. Encoded protein: CASSVGLAGFLQETQYF.

J is TRBJ2-2 and V is TRBV6-5; D ambiguous. V lost 0 bases and J 5 bases, leaving 7 bases between the germline ends. This CDR3 is built from 14 residues. Germline-derived CDR1 and CDR2 are MNHEY and SVGAGI. CDR3 region: CASSYSRRTGELFF. DNA for the CDR3: TGTGCCAGCAGTTACTCCCGCAGAACCGGGGAGCTGTTTTTT.

This clone was seen once. This chain joins TRBV2 and TRBJ2-7; no firm D call. CDR3 length: 14 residues. Germline V gene lookup returns CDR1 SNHLY and CDR2 FYNNEI. The ends were cut back, 8 bases at V and 4 bases at J, with 18 bases in the middle. CDR3 bases: TGTGCCAGCGGCCAGCCAGACCTTCGGTACGAGCAGTACTTC. Its protein is CASGQPDLRYEQYF.